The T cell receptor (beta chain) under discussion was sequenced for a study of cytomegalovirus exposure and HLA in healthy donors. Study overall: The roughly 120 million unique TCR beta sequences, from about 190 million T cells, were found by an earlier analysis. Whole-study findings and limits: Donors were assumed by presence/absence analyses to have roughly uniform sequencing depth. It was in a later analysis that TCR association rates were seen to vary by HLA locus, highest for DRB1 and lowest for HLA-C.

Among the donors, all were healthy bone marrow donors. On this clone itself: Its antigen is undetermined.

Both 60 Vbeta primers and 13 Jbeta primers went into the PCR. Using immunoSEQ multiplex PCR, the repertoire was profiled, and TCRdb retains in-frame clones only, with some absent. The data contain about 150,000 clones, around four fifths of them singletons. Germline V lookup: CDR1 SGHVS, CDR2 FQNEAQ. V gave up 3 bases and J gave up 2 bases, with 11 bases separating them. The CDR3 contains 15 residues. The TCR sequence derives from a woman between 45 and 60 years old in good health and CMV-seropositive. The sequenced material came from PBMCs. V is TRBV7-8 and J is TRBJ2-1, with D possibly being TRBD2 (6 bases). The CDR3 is CASSFLRGTYNEQFF. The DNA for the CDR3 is TGTGCCAGCAGCTTCCTCCGGGGGACCTACAATGAGCAGTTCTTC.